The 28 T cell receptor beta chains listed next were all sequenced from one sample in a study of blood T cell repertoires in COVID-19. The table came from immunoSEQ multiplex PCR; TCRdb's copy has only in-frame clones and leaves some out. The table includes 100,000 to 150,000 clones, 80% to 90% detected once. Sample: peripheral blood. These receptors were collected from a woman in her 50s with active or convalescent COVID-19.

This rearrangement joins TRBV9 to TRBJ1-5; TRBD1 might be the D (5 bases). Germline CDR1 reads SGDLS; CDR2 reads YYNGEE. Trimming left V 2 bases short and J 8 bases short, with 17 bases between. This CDR3 spans 15 amino acids. CDR3 sequence (DNA): TGTGCCAGCAGCGTTCTGGGGCCACTTTATAAGCCCCAGCATTTT. Residues: CASSVLGPLYKPQHF.

The chain has TRBV2 and TRBJ2-7, with D possibly being TRBD2 (5 bases). Trimming left V 5 bases short and J 4 bases short, with 9 bases between. The CDR3 runs to 12 residues. Germline V gives CDR1 SNHLY, CDR2 FYNNEI. This CDR3 is CASSLPGYEQYF. Here the CDR3 DNA reads TGTGCCAGCAGTTTGCCGGGGTACGAGCAGTACTTC. The full variable domain, with the rest looked up from reference TRBV2 and TRBJ2-7, is EPEVTQTPSHQVTQMGQEVILRCVPISNHLYFYWYRQILGQKVEFLVSFYNNEISEKSEIFDDQFSVERPDGSNFTLKIRSTKLEDSAMYFCASSLPGYEQYFGPGTRLTVT.

This clone was seen more than once but under ten times. This rearrangement joins TRBV7-6 to TRBJ2-3, with D possibly being TRBD2 (6 bases). Trimming stripped 1 base from V and 2 bases from J, with 13 bases between. The length of the CDR3 is 16 residues. Germline V CDR1 and CDR2: SGHVS, FNYEAQ. In nucleotides, the CDR3 is TGTGCCAGCAGCTTAGGCGGGGCGGGTTACACAGATACGCAGTATTTT. As protein: CASSLGGAGYTDTQYF. The entire variable domain, with the rest obtained from reference TRBV7-6 and TRBJ2-3, is as follows: GAGVSQSPRYKVTKRGQDVALRCDPISGHVSLYWYRQALGQGPEFLTYFNYEAQQDKSGLPNDRFSAERPEGSISTLTIQRTEQRDSAMYRCASSLGGAGYTDTQYFGPGTRLTVL.

CDR3 residues: CASSVRSTDGYTF. As DNA, the CDR3 is TGCGCCAGCAGCGTAAGAAGTACAGATGGCTACACCTTC. The rearrangement uses TRBV4-1 and TRBJ1-2; D gene uncertain. Germline V gene sequence: CDR1 MGHRA, CDR2 YSYEKL. The V and J ends lost 5 bases and 6 bases respectively, with 13 bases between them. This CDR3 comprises 13 residues.

CDR3 amino acids: CATSDRGQGRETQYF. The CDR3 DNA reads TGTGCCACCAGTGACCGCGGACAGGGGCGAGAGACCCAGTACTTC. The chain has TRBV24-1 and TRBJ2-5, with TRBD1 matching 9 bases. This CDR3 comprises 15 residues. CDR1 and CDR2 (germline): KGHDR, SFDVKD. The V segment lost 4 bases and the J segment 4 bases; nucleotides outside the gene matches: 6.

The table lists this clone with a few counts. The V gene is TRBV11-3, the J gene TRBJ2-1; D is perhaps TRBD2 (5 bases). The CDR3 is made up of 15 amino acids. Germline values: CDR1 SGHNT, CDR2 YENEEA. V was shortened by 1 base and J by 5 bases, with 12 bases between the two germline ends. The CDR3 DNA follows: TGTGCCAGCAGCTTAGGTGAGGGCGGCCACAATGAGCAGTTCTTC. It is translated as CASSLGEGGHNEQFF.

Here the CDR3 reads CASSQGQGDGYTF. DNA for the CDR3: TGCGCCAGCAGCCAGGGACAGGGAGATGGCTACACCTTC. The J gene is TRBJ1-2, the V gene TRBV4-3; 9 bases are a match to TRBD1. Trimming at V came to 3 bases and at J to 6 bases, leaving 2 bases not matched to a gene. The germline gives CDR1 LGHNA, CDR2 YSLEER. The CDR3 has 13 residues.

This chain uses TRBV7-9 with TRBJ2-4, with a weak D call TRBD2 (6 bases). The CDR3 is 12 residues long. From germline, CDR1 is SEHNR and CDR2 FQNEAQ (reference sequence). V was trimmed by 5 bases and J by 7 bases, leaving 9 bases between them. The DNA of the CDR3 is TGTGCCAGCAGCCGGGACTTTAACATTCAGTACTTC. As protein: CASSRDFNIQYF.

The V and J genes are TRBV6-2 or TRBV6-3 and TRBJ2-5; weak D call: TRBD2 (6 bases). Germline V gene sequence: CDR1 MNHEY, CDR2 SVGEGT. The CDR3 extends over 13 amino acids. V was cut by 5 bases and J by 9 bases, with 16 bases left in between. The CDR3 DNA sequence: TGTGCCAGCAGTCAATGGACGGGGGAGGCCCAGTACTTC. Encoded protein: CASSQWTGEAQYF.

This clone came up once. The chain links TRBV3-1 (or the pseudogene TRBV3-2) to TRBJ1-4, with 7 bases lining up with TRBD1. Germline V lookup: CDR1 LGHDT, CDR2 YNNKEL (reference sequence). The CDR3 is 16 amino acids. V lost 6 bases, J lost 4 bases, and 11 bases stayed unmatched. The CDR3 loop is CASRASAGGFNEKLFF. The CDR3 nucleotides are TGTGCCAGCAGGGCGAGTGCAGGGGGATTTAATGAAAAACTGTTTTTT.

The chain is built from TRBV5-1 and TRBJ2-1; 8 bases match TRBD2. In germline, CDR1 is SGHRS, CDR2 YFSETQ. Trimming removed 4 bases from V and 6 bases from J; junction bases left unmatched: 12. This CDR3 has 16 amino acids. CDR3 residues: CASSQVGLAPANEQFF. In nucleotides, the CDR3 is TGCGCCAGCAGCCAAGTCGGACTAGCCCCTGCCAATGAGCAGTTCTTC.

This sequence joins TRBV5-4 and TRBJ2-3; 7 bases are shared with TRBD2. Trimming cost V 0 bases and J 0 bases; bases outside gene matches: 4. This CDR3 contains 16 residues. Germline lookup yields CDR1 SGHNT and CDR2 YYREEE (reference sequence). This CDR3 is CASSLGGGLSTDTQYF. In nucleotides, the CDR3 is TGTGCCAGCAGCTTGGGGGGGGGATTAAGCACAGATACGCAGTATTTT.

The V and J genes are TRBV18 and TRBJ2-7, with TRBD1 matching 7 bases. Germline V lookup: CDR1 KGHSH, CDR2 LQKENI. With V trimmed by 3 bases and J by 2 bases, 4 bases remained unmatched. There are 14 residues in the CDR3. In DNA, the CDR3 is TGTGCCAGCTCACCCTCGGGACAGACCTACGAGCAGTACTTC. As protein: CASSPSGQTYEQYF. Supplemented by reference TRBV18 and TRBJ2-7, the full variable domain reads NAGVMQNPRHLVRRRGQEARLRCSPMKGHSHVYWYRQLPEEGLKFMVYLQKENIIDESGMPKERFSAEFPKEGPSILRIQQVVRGDSAAYFCASSPSGQTYEQYFGPGTRLTVT.

In its sample, this clone was seen once. This chain connects TRBV2 to TRBJ1-2; possibly TRBD1 for D (5 bases). This CDR3 comprises 11 residues. Looked up from germline, CDR1 is SNHLY and CDR2 is FYNNEI. Between the trimmed V and J ends, which lost 2 bases and 13 bases, there was a span of 11 bases. The CDR3: CASSELDKSTF. In nucleotides, the CDR3 is TGTGCCAGCAGTGAATTGGACAAGAGCACCTTC.

The V call is TRBV2, the J call TRBJ1-1, with D possibly being TRBD1 (5 bases). This CDR3 has 13 residues. Germline CDR1 SNHLY, CDR2 FYNNEI. V lost 9 bases to trimming and J lost 2 bases, with 13 bases between them. CDR3 sequence (DNA): TGTGCCAGTCAACAGGCCCTAAACACTGAAGCTTTCTTT. Its protein product is CASQQALNTEAFF.

The rearrangement uses TRBV20-1 and TRBJ2-1; D ambiguous. The CDR3 spans 15 residues. V was clipped by 3 bases and J by 1 base, with 13 bases between them. Germline CDR1 DFQATT, CDR2 SNEGSKA (reference sequence). CDR3 sequence reads: CSASGGALSYNEQFF. As DNA, the CDR3 is TGCAGTGCTAGTGGCGGCGCCCTTTCCTACAATGAGCAGTTCTTC.

In nucleotides, the CDR3 is TGTGCCAGCAGCGTAGGCGGCGGGAGAACAGATACGCAGTATTTT. Encoded protein: CASSVGGGRTDTQYF. This sequence joins TRBV9 and TRBJ2-3; 7 bases are shared with TRBD2. J gave up 3 bases and V 0 bases, and 4 bases lay outside the gene matches. Germline V gene sequence: CDR1 SGDLS, CDR2 YYNGEE. The CDR3 consists of 15 residues. The full variable domain, completed using reference TRBV9 and TRBJ2-3, is DSGVTQTPKHLITATGQRVTLRCSPRSGDLSVYWYQQSLDQGLQFLIQYYNGEERAKGNILERFSAQQFPDLHSELNLSSLELGDSALYFCASSVGGGRTDTQYFGPGTRLTVL.

V gene TRBV28 combines with J gene TRBJ1-2, with a weak D call TRBD1 (5 bases). The length of the CDR3 is 14 residues. CDR1 and CDR2 (germline): MDHEN, SYDVKM. The V and J ends lost 3 bases and 4 bases respectively, with 12 bases between them. CDR3 sequence: CASSFPGGTYGYTF. Here the CDR3 DNA reads TGTGCCAGCAGTTTCCCGGGGGGTACCTATGGCTACACCTTC.

This clone came up a few times. The chain uses TRBV6-5 and TRBJ1-1; 9 bases map to TRBD1. Germline V gene lookup returns CDR1 MNHEY and CDR2 SVGAGI. The V segment lost 8 bases and the J segment 1 base; nucleotides outside the gene matches: 8. This CDR3 has 15 residues. The CDR3 coding sequence is TGTGCCAGCGCCCGGGACAGGGTATGGAACACTGAAGCTTTCTTT. This sequence encodes CASARDRVWNTEAFF.

This clone has a handful of counts. The chain carries TRBV28 and TRBJ2-6; the D gene is possibly TRBD2 (6 bases). V was trimmed by 2 bases and J by 1 base, leaving 30 bases between them. Germline CDR1 reads MDHEN; CDR2 reads SYDVKM. This CDR3 has 23 residues. The CDR3, as DNA: TGTGCCAGCAGTTTAGGGGGGACCATTTACTACATCCTAAGAATATCTGGGGCCAACGTCCTGACTTTC. It codes for CASSLGGTIYYILRISGANVLTF.

This chain joins TRBV5-1 and TRBJ2-1, with D unclear. The CDR3 is made up of 16 amino acids. Germline CDR1 is SGHRS and CDR2 is YFSETQ. V was trimmed by 3 bases and J by 1 base, leaving 14 bases between them. CDR3 DNA: TGCGCCAGCAGCTCGAGCAGACTCGTATCCTACAATGAGCAGTTCTTC. The encoded protein is CASSSSRLVSYNEQFF.

The chain carries TRBV19 and TRBJ2-3; possible D gene TRBD2, 6 bases. The CDR3 is 16 amino acids. Germline CDR1 reads LNHDA; CDR2 reads SQIVND (reference sequence). V lost 3 bases, J lost 5 bases, and 18 bases lay in between. DNA of the CDR3: TGTGCCAGTAGTATCCGTAGCGGTCCCGTGGGAGATACGCAGTATTTT. It translates to CASSIRSGPVGDTQYF.

This chain links TRBV10-2 with TRBJ2-7; D gene unclear. CDR3 length equals 15 residues. V lost 0 bases and J 1 base, leaving 10 bases between the germline ends. Germline lookup yields CDR1 WSHSY and CDR2 SAAADI. The DNA for the CDR3 is TGCGCCAGCAGTGAGTCGTATTACGGGTCCTACGAGCAGTACTTC. Translated, it gives CASSESYYGSYEQYF.

This rearrangement joins TRBV9 to TRBJ2-5, with 9 bases matching TRBD1. Germline V gene sequence: CDR1 SGDLS, CDR2 YYNGEE. Germline trimming cut 3 bases from V and 5 bases from J; bases unmatched to any gene: 8. This CDR3 is built from 15 residues. The CDR3 sequence: CASSGNRGRGETQYF. CDR3 DNA: TGTGCCAGCAGCGGTAACAGGGGGCGAGGGGAGACCCAGTACTTC.

This sequence joins TRBV19 and TRBJ2-5; no clear D. There are 14 residues in the CDR3. Between the trimmed V and J ends, which lost 3 bases and 1 base, there was a span of 9 bases. Looked up from germline, CDR1 is LNHDA and CDR2 is SQIVND (reference sequence). This CDR3 is CASSIGQIQETQYF. CDR3 nucleotide sequence: TGTGCCAGTAGTATTGGCCAGATCCAAGAGACCCAGTACTTC.

The rearrangement uses TRBV6-1 and TRBJ1-2; possible D gene TRBD1, 6 bases. CDR1 is MNHNS, CDR2 SASEGT, per germline. The CDR3 is made up of 13 amino acids. V dropped 1 base and J dropped 13 bases, with 16 bases sitting between them. CDR3 region: CASSEEGRQARTF. As DNA, the CDR3 is TGTGCCAGCAGTGAAGAAGGACGACAGGCCCGCACCTTC.

The chain is built from TRBV19 and TRBJ1-2; tentative D call: TRBD1 (5 bases). The V end lost 10 bases, the J end lost 1 base, and 13 bases lay between the germline ends. Germline CDR1 is LNHDA and CDR2 is SQIVND (reference sequence). The CDR3 covers 13 residues. CDR3: CATKLGLNYGYTF. In nucleotides, the CDR3 is TGTGCCACAAAGTTGGGACTTAACTATGGCTACACCTTC.

The V call is TRBV2, the J call TRBJ1-1; D gene ambiguous. The germline V gene has CDR1 SNHLY and CDR2 FYNNEI. CDR3 length: 13 residues. Deletions cut 6 bases from V and 4 bases from J, with 12 bases between. The CDR3 region is CASRSTRSTEAFF. In DNA, the CDR3 is TGTGCCAGCAGGTCCACGCGGTCCACTGAAGCTTTCTTT.